Each of the 22 T cell receptor beta chains below was sequenced from the same sample in a study of Ad26.COV2.S vaccination and SARS-CoV-2 variants. Treatment meaning: over 15 received Ad26.COV2.S at low or high dose, single or two shots; several received placebo; per-sample allocation not given. Sampling was done on day 63 after the first vaccine or placebo injection. Clones were read by immunoSEQ multiplex PCR, and TCRdb kept only the in-frame ones, dropping some. The repertoire has about 420,000 clones, 70% to 90% of them found once; the top ten carry roughly 4%. This sample comprised peripheral blood, obtained in a trial of Ad26.COV2.S vaccine versus placebo. These receptors were taken from a person between 18 and 60 years old who received the Ad26.COV2.S COVID-19 vaccine or a placebo.

J is TRBJ1-2 and V is TRBV29-1; 9 bases map to TRBD1. The V gene's germline CDR1 is SQVTM and CDR2 ANQGSEA. The CDR3 covers 14 residues. V was pared by 2 bases and J by 2 bases, with 3 bases of the junction left unmatched. The CDR3 sequence is CSVEPGTGNYGYTF. As DNA, the CDR3 is TGCAGCGTTGAACCCGGGACAGGGAACTATGGCTACACCTTC.

The chain recombines TRBV6-5 with TRBJ2-7, with D possibly matching TRBD1 (6 bases). V lost 7 bases and J lost 2, with 9 bases in between. Germline-derived CDR1 and CDR2 are MNHEY and SVGAGI. This CDR3 region has 12 residues. The CDR3: CASKGQAYEQYF. The CDR3 DNA reads TGTGCCAGCAAGGGACAAGCCTACGAGCAGTACTTC.

The genes are TRBV4-1 and TRBJ1-2, with a weak D call TRBD1 (6 bases). Trimming left V 0 bases short and J 2 bases short, with 10 bases between. The CDR3 is 15 residues long. From germline, CDR1 is MGHRA and CDR2 YSYEKL. The DNA for the CDR3 is TGCGCCAGCAGCCAAGATTGGGGGCAGAACTATGGCTACACCTTC. Its translation is CASSQDWGQNYGYTF.

The chain combines TRBV7-3 with TRBJ2-1; 7 bases map to TRBD1. V shed 5 bases and J 9 bases; nucleotides not matched to a gene: 7. The germline V gene encodes CDR1 SGHTA and CDR2 FQGTGA. The CDR3 consists of 13 residues. As DNA, the CDR3 is TGTGCCAGCAGCCCAACAGGGGTAGGTGAGCAGTTCTTC. Its protein product is CASSPTGVGEQFF.

CDR3 protein: CASSVSGGHYEQYF. The CDR3 DNA reads TGTGCCAGCAGCGTTAGCGGGGGCCACTACGAGCAGTACTTC. The chain is built from TRBV7-3 and TRBJ2-7; TRBD2 matches at 9 bases. Germline CDR1 reads SGHTA; CDR2 reads FQGTGA. The CDR3 covers 14 residues. V was pared by 5 bases and J by 3 bases, with 5 bases of the junction left unmatched.

The V call is TRBV21-1, the J call TRBJ1-4; TRBD1 is the table's D call and was not checked against the DNA. TRBV21-1 is a recognized pseudogene. The CDR3 runs to 13 residues. CDR3 bases: TGTGCCAGCAGCAAAGGGGCTTCCGGAAAACTGTTTTTT. Its protein product is CASSKGASGKLFF.

This sequence joins TRBV5-1 and TRBJ1-4; possible D gene TRBD1, 5 bases. The CDR3 contains 14 residues. Germline lookup yields CDR1 SGHRS and CDR2 YFSETQ. V dropped 4 bases and J dropped 4 bases, with 11 bases sitting between them. The CDR3 sequence: CASSPGTDNEKLFF. The CDR3 DNA follows: TGCGCCAGCAGCCCCGGGACGGATAATGAAAAACTGTTTTTT.

The chain carries TRBV6-5 and TRBJ1-3; D is perhaps TRBD1 (5 bases). V dropped 6 bases and J dropped 0 bases, with 9 bases sitting between them. This CDR3 is 14 amino acids long. Per germline, CDR1 MNHEY and CDR2 SVGAGI. CDR3 sequence reads: CASSDRNSGNTIYF. The CDR3 DNA sequence: TGTGCCAGCAGCGACAGAAACTCTGGAAACACCATATATTTT.

V usage is TRBV5-1 and J usage is TRBJ2-2; 7 positions agree with TRBD1. The CDR3 length is 15 residues. V lost 4 bases, J lost 4 bases, and 7 bases stayed unmatched. Looked up from germline, CDR1 is SGHRS and CDR2 is YFSETQ. CDR3 residues: CASSLRQGSTGELFF. CDR3 sequence (DNA): TGCGCCAGCAGCCTTAGACAGGGAAGCACCGGGGAGCTGTTTTTT.

The CDR3 DNA reads TGTGCCAGCAGTAGGGTAAACACTGAAGCTTTCTTT. This codes for CASSRVNTEAFF. The chain has TRBV12-3 or TRBV12-4 and TRBJ1-1; the D is unclear. CDR3 size: 12 residues. Between the trimmed V and J ends, which lost 5 bases and 2 bases, there was a span of 6 bases.

This clone was counted between two and nine times. The chain couples TRBV19 to TRBJ1-4; no clear D. The CDR3 has 16 residues. Germline assignment: CDR1 LNHDA and CDR2 SQIVND (reference sequence). V was shortened by 5 bases and J by 0 bases, with 13 bases between the two germline ends. The CDR3: CASSQTWTATNEKLFF. The CDR3 DNA sequence: TGTGCCAGTAGTCAGACATGGACGGCAACTAATGAAAAACTGTTTTTT.

The chain combines TRBV9 with TRBJ1-2, with D possibly being TRBD1 (5 bases). Between the trimmed V and J ends, which lost 0 bases and 4 bases, there was a span of 10 bases. The germline V gene encodes CDR1 SGDLS and CDR2 YYNGEE. This CDR3 comprises 14 residues. Here the CDR3 reads CASSVGVGLYGYTF. DNA of the CDR3: TGTGCCAGCAGCGTAGGGGTGGGACTCTATGGCTACACCTTC.

The V call is TRBV5-5, the J call TRBJ1-5; no clear D. V shed 3 bases and J shed 5 bases, with 15 bases lying between them. The germline CDR1 and CDR2 sequences are SGHKS and YYEKEE (reference sequence). This CDR3 spans 15 amino acids. The CDR3 DNA follows: TGTGCCAGCAGCTCAGGCGGGGTGAGGGATCAGCCCCAGCATTTT. Protein: CASSSGGVRDQPQHF.

This clone came up a few times. The CDR3 DNA is TGTGCCAGCAGCGTAGAACCCAGGTTACTCCACGAGCAGTACTTC. It encodes CASSVEPRLLHEQYF. This chain connects TRBV9 to TRBJ2-7; D is unresolved. The germline gives CDR1 SGDLS, CDR2 YYNGEE. The CDR3 runs to 15 residues. Trimming took 0 bases from V and 5 from J, leaving 15 bases between them.

CDR3 amino acids: CASSLGAGTRSEQYF. CDR3 nucleotides: TGTGCCAGCAGCTTAGGAGCGGGCACCAGGAGCGAGCAGTACTTC. The chain links TRBV7-9 to TRBJ2-7; weak D call: TRBD2 (6 bases). Trimming took off 1 base at V and 6 bases at J, with 16 bases between the two ends. The CDR3 contains 15 residues. Germline assignment: CDR1 SEHNR and CDR2 FQNEAQ (reference sequence).

The chain joins TRBV5-1 to TRBJ2-1, with TRBD2 identical over 7 bases. The CDR3 contains 18 residues. The germline V gene encodes CDR1 SGHRS and CDR2 YFSETQ. J gave up 2 bases and V 0 bases, and 11 bases lay outside the gene matches. The CDR3 coding sequence is TGCGCCAGCAGCTTGGACGCGCGGGGGATGACCGCCTACAATGAGCAGTTCTTC. Its protein product is CASSLDARGMTAYNEQFF.

The V call is TRBV6-2 or TRBV6-3, the J call TRBJ1-1; tentative D call: TRBD1 (5 bases). Trimming pared 6 bases from V and 3 bases from J, leaving 14 bases between. This CDR3 has 14 residues. The germline V gene has CDR1 MNHEY and CDR2 SVGEGT. CDR3 nucleotide sequence: TGTGCCAGCAGATACGTGACAGATTACACTGAAGCTTTCTTT. This sequence encodes CASRYVTDYTEAFF.

V usage is TRBV30 and J usage is TRBJ1-3, with a tentative D call TRBD1 (6 bases). This CDR3 comprises 15 residues. CDR1 and CDR2 (germline): GTSNPN, SVGIG (reference sequence). The V and J ends lost 4 bases and 3 bases respectively, with 16 bases between them. CDR3 sequence (DNA): TGTGCCTGGAAACCCCCAGGGGACGGTGGAAACACCATATATTTT. Translation gives CAWKPPGDGGNTIYF. The full variable domain, rest sourced from reference TRBV30 and TRBJ1-3, is SQTIHQWPATLVQPVGSPLSLECTVEGTSNPNLYWYRQAAGRGLQLLFYSVGIGQISSEVPQNLSASRPQDRQFILSSKKLLLSDSGFYLCAWKPPGDGGNTIYFGEGSWLTVV.

This chain links TRBV7-2 with TRBJ2-7; D may be TRBD1 (5 bases). Germline CDR1 is SGHTA and CDR2 is FQGNSA. The V and J ends lost 5 bases and 4 bases respectively, with 21 bases between them. The CDR3 consists of 16 residues. The CDR3 region is CASSPTVHRGGYEQYF. The CDR3 DNA sequence: TGTGCCAGCAGCCCGACGGTTCATAGGGGCGGTTACGAGCAGTACTTC.

This rearrangement joins TRBV7-2 to TRBJ1-1; D gene unclear. The V and J ends lost 6 bases and 1 base respectively, with 15 bases between them. The CDR3 covers 15 residues. CDR1 is SGHTA, CDR2 FQGNSA, per germline. The CDR3 loop is CASSYSMPPNTEAFF. The DNA for the CDR3 is TGTGCCAGCAGTTACTCAATGCCACCGAACACTGAAGCTTTCTTT.

The gene calls are TRBV6-4 and TRBJ2-3; TRBD2 agrees at 9 bases. CDR1 is MRHNA and CDR2 is SNTAGT in the germline V gene. The CDR3 is 16 amino acids. With 0 bases clipped from V and 5 bases from J, the junction kept 6 bases outside the gene matches. The CDR3 protein is CASSDSAGGPGDTQYF. The CDR3 coding sequence is TGTGCCAGCAGTGACTCCGCGGGGGGGCCGGGAGATACGCAGTATTTT.

The chain uses TRBV28 and TRBJ2-7, with no clear D. Trimming pared 2 bases from V and 0 bases from J, leaving 5 bases between. The CDR3 consists of 13 residues. Germline V gene sequence: CDR1 MDHEN, CDR2 SYDVKM. CDR3 DNA sequence: TGTGCCAGCAGTTTACAGCACTCCTACGAGCAGTACTTC. Translation: CASSLQHSYEQYF.